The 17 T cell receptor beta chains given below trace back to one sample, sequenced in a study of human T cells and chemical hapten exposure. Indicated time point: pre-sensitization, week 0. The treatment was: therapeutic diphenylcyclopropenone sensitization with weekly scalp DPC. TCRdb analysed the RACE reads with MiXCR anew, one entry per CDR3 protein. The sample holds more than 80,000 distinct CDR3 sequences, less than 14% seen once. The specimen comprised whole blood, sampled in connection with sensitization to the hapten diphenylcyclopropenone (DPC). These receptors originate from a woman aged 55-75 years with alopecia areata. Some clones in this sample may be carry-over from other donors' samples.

CDR3 protein: CASSSWTGGNYGYTF. The CDR3 bases are TGTGCCAGTAGTAGTTGGACAGGGGGAAACTATGGCTACACCTTC. This chain connects TRBV19 to TRBJ1-2; 10 nucleotides line up with TRBD1. From germline, CDR1 is LNHDA and CDR2 SQIVND (reference sequence). CDR3 length: 15 residues. V shed 4 bases and J 2 bases; nucleotides not matched to a gene: 4. Full variable domain (remainder filled in from reference TRBV19 and TRBJ1-2): DGGITQSPKYLFRKEGQNVTLSCEQNLNHDAMYWYRQDPGQGLRLIYYSQIVNDFQKGDIAEGYSVSREKKESFPLTVTSAQKNPTAFYLCASSSWTGGNYGYTFGSGTRLTVV.

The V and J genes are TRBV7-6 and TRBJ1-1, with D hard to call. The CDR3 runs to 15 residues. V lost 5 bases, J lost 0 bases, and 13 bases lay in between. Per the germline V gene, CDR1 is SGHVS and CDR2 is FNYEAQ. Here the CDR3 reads CASSAGARVNTEAFF. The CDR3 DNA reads TGTGCCAGCAGCGCAGGCGCGAGGGTGAACACTGAAGCTTTCTTT.

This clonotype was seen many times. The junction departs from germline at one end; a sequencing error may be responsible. CDR3 DNA sequence: TGTGCCAGCACCAACAATCCGGGACAGGGGAACCCTGAAGCTTTCTTT. It is translated as CASTNNPGQGNPEAFF. The chain employs TRBV12-3 or TRBV12-4 and TRBJ1-1, with 10 bases lining up with TRBD1. This CDR3 has 16 residues.

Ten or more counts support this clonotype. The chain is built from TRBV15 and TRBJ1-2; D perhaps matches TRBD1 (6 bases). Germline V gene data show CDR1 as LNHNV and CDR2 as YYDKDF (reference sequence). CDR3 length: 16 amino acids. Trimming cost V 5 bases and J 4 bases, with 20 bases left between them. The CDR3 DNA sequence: TGTGCCACCAGCCCCCCCTGGACAGCTAAACTCTATGGCTACACCTTC. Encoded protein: CATSPPWTAKLYGYTF.

The CDR3 reads CSVRTTESGDQFF. DNA for the CDR3: TGCAGCGTCAGAACAACCGAGAGCGGGGATCAGTTCTTC. This chain uses TRBV29-1 with TRBJ2-1, with 7 bases that match TRBD2. The junction had 15 bases not matched to a gene; V was cut back by 6 bases and J by 13 bases. The CDR3 extends over 13 amino acids. Looked up from germline, CDR1 is SQVTM and CDR2 is ANQGSEA.

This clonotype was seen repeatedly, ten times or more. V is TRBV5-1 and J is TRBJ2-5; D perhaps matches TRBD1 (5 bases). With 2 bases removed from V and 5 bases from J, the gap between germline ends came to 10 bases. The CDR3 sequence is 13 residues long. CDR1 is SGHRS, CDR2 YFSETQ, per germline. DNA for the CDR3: TGCGCCAGCAGCTTAGACCAGGGCGAGACCCAGTACTTC. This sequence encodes CASSLDQGETQYF.

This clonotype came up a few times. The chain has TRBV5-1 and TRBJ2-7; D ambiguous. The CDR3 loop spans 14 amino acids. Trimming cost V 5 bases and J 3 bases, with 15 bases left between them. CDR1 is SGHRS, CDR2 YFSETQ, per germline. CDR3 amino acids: CASSMNTWGYEQYF. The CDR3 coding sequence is TGCGCCAGCAGTATGAACACCTGGGGCTACGAGCAGTACTTC. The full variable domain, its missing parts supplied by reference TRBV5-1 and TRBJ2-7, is KAGVTQTPRYLIKTRGQQVTLSCSPISGHRSVSWYQQTPGQGLQFLFEYFSETQRNKGNFPGRFSGRQFSNSRSEMNVSTLELGDSALYLCASSMNTWGYEQYFGPGTRLTVT.

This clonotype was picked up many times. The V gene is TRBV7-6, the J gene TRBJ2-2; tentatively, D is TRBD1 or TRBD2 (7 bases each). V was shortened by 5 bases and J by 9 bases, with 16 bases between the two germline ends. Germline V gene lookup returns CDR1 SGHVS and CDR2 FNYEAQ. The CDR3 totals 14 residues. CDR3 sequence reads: CASSKRDSPRELFF. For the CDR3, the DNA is TGTGCCAGCAGCAAGCGGGACAGCCCGCGGGAGCTGTTTTTT.

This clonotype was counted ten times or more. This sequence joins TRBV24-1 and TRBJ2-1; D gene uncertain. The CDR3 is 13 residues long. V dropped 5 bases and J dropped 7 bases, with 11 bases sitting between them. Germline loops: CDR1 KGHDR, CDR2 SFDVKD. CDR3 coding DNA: TGTGCCACCAGTGCTCTTTCGGGTAATGAGCAGTTCTTC. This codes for CATSALSGNEQFF.

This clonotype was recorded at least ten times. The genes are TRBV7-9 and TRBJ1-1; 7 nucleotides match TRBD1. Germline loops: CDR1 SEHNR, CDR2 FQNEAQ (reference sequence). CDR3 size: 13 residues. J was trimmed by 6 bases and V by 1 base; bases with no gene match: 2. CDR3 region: CASSLGDRAEAFF. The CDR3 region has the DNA TGTGCCAGCAGCTTAGGGGACAGAGCTGAAGCTTTCTTT.

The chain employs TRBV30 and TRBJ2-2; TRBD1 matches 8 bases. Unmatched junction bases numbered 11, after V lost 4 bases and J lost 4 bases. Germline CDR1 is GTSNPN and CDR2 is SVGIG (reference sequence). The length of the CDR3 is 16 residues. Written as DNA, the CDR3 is TGTGCCTGGATAGGACAGGGCCTGGTAGGCACCGGGGAGCTGTTTTTT. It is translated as CAWIGQGLVGTGELFF.

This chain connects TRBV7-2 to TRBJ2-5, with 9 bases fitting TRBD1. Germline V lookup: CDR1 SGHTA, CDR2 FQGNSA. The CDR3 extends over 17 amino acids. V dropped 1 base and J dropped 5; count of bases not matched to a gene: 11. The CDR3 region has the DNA TGTGCCAGCAGCTTAGGACGACAGGGGGGACGAGTTGAGACCCAGTACTTC. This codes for CASSLGRQGGRVETQYF. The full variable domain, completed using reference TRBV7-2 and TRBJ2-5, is GAGVSQSPSNKVTEKGKDVELRCDPISGHTALYWYRQSLGQGLEFLIYFQGNSAPDKSGLPSDRFSAERTGGSVSTLTIQRTQQEDSAVYLCASSLGRQGGRVETQYFGPGTRLLVL.

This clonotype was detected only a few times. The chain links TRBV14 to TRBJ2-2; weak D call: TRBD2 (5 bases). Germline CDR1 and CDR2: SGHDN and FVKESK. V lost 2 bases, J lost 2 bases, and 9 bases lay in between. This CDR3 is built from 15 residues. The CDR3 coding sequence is TGTGCCAGCAGCCAAAAGCGGATAAACACCGGGGAGCTGTTTTTT. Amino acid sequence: CASSQKRINTGELFF.

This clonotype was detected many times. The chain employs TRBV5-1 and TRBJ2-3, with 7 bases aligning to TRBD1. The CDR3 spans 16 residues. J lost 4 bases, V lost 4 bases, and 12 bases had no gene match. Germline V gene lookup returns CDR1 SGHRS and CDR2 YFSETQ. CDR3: CASSVSTGTVPDTQYF. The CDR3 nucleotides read TGCGCCAGCAGCGTCTCTACCGGGACAGTCCCAGATACGCAGTATTTT.

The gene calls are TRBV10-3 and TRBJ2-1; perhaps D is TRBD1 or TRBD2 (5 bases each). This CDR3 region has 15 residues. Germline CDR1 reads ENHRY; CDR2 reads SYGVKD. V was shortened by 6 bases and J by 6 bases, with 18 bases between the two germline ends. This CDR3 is CAIRLTGTGPNEQFF. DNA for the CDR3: TGTGCCATCAGGCTAACCGGGACGGGCCCCAATGAGCAGTTCTTC.

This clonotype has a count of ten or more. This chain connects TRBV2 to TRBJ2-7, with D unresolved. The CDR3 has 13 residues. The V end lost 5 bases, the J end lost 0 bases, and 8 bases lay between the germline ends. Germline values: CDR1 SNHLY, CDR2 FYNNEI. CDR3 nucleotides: TGTGCCAGCAGTCAGTTGGGCTCCTACGAGCAGTACTTC. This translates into CASSQLGSYEQYF.

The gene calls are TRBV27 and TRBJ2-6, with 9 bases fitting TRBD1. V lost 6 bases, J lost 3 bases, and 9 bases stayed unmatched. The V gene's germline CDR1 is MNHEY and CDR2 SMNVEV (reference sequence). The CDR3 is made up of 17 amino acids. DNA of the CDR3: TGTGCCAGCAGCCACAGGGGGCTGCAATATGGGGCCAACGTCCTGACTTTC. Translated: CASSHRGLQYGANVLTF.